This TCR beta chain derives from a study of T-cell reconstitution after alpha-beta-depleted transplantation in children. General study results and limits: The origin of high day-60 TCRbeta diversity in some patients lay in surviving recipient T cells and thymic progenitors. Reportedly, only several hundred clones from non-depleted graft cells drove alpha-beta T-cell counts at about two months. T-cell counts and diversity at one year post-transplant came mainly from newly produced T cells.

Unique molecular identifiers were incorporated during preparation of the TCRbeta library. TCRdb itself ran the PCR reads through MiXCR, one entry per CDR3 protein. The sample contains approximately 170,000 distinct CDR3 sequences, more than 9.5% of which appear only once. With regard to this clonotype: Its antigen is unknown. It may be a read error: a sequence one base away is much more abundant.

The CDR3 spans 16 residues. CDR1 is DFQATT and CDR2 is SNEGSKA in the germline V gene (reference sequence). The source is a boy aged 2 to 10 with acute myeloid leukemia, due to receive a stem cell transplant. The rearrangement joins TRBV20-1 to TRBJ2-2; D is possibly TRBD1 or TRBD2 (6 bases each). The sample here was PBMCs, taken before TCRalphabeta/CD19-depleted stem cell transplant. The CDR3 here is CCARDRGAGNTGELFF. The CDR3, as DNA: TGCTGTGCTAGAGATAGGGGGGCAGGGAACACCGGGGAGCTGTTTTTT.